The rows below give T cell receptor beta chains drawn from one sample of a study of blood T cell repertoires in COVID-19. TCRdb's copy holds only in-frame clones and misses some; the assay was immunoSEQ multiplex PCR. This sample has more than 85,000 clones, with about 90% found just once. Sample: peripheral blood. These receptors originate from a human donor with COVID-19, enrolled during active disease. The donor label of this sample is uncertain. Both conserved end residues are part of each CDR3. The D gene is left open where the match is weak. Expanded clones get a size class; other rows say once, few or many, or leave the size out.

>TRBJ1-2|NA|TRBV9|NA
TGTGCCAGCAGCGTAGTGGCAGGGCACGGCTACACCTTC
CASSVVAGHGYTF
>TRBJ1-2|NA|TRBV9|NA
TGTGCCAGCAGCCCCGAAATGGCGGGAAGGGATGGCTACACCTTC
CASSPEMAGRDGYTF
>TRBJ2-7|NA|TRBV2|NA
TGTGCCAGCAGGGACATTTCCTACGAGCAGTACTTC
CASRDISYEQYF
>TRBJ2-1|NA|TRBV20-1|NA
TGCAGTGCTAGTAAGACTAGTTTCTACAATGAGCAGTTCTTC
CSASKTSFYNEQFF
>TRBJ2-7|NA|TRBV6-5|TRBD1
TGTGCCACCATGGAAGGACAGGACTCCTACGAGCAGTACTTC
CATMEGQDSYEQYF
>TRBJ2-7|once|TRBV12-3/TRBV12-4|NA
TGTGCCAGCAGTACGCAGACCGGGACTGAGCAGTACTTC
CASSTQTGTEQYF
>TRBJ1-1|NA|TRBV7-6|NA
TGTGCCAGCAGCTTCAGGCAGGGGATCACTGAAGCTTTCTTT
CASSFRQGITEAFF
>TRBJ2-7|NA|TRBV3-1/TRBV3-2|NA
TGTGCCAGCAGCCAAGTTTACGGGGACTACGAGCAGTACTTC
CASSQVYGDYEQYF
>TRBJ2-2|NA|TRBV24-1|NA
TGTGCCACCAGTCGAGGCAGGGGGGCCAACACCGGGGAGCTGTTTTTT
CATSRGRGANTGELFF
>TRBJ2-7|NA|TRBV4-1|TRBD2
TGCGCCAGCAGCCAAGTGACGGGACTAGCGGATCATAACCGATACGAGCAGTACTTC
CASSQVTGLADHNRYEQYF
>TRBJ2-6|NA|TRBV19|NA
TGTGCCAGTAGTATGGGACTCCTCTCTGGGGCCAACGTCCTGACTTTC
CASSMGLLSGANVLTF
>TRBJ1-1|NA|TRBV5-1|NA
TGCGCCAGCAGCCCTTCGGGGAACACTGAAGCTTTCTTT
CASSPSGNTEAFF
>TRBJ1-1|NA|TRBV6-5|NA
TGTGCCAGCACCCACGCAGAGACAGCGAACACTGAAGCTTTCTTT
CASTHAETANTEAFF
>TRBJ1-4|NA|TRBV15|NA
TGTGCCACCAGCAGAGGGCCCGGGGGGAGCGATGAAAAACTGTTTTTT
CATSRGPGGSDEKLFF
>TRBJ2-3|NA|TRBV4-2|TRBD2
TGTGCCAGCAGCCAAGATAGTGTGGAGACTAGCCCAGATACGCAGTATTTT
CASSQDSVETSPDTQYF
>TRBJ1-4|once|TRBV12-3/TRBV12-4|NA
TGTGCCAGCAGACTCGGGGATGAAAAACTGTTTTTT
CASRLGDEKLFF
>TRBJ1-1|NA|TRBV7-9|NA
TGTGCCAGCAGTCTAGACAGTTCCACTGAAGCTTTCTTT
CASSLDSSTEAFF
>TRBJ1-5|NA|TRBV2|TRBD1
TGTGCCAGCGGAAAAAGGGGGGACAGGGCAAGCCAGCCCCAGCATTTT
CASGKRGDRASQPQHF
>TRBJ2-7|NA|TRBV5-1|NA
TGCGCCAGCAGCTTGACCTTGCGGGATCACTACGAGCAGTACTTC
CASSLTLRDHYEQYF
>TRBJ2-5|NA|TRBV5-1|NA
TGCGCCAGCAGCTTGGCCCAAACACGGGAAGAGACCCAGTACTTC
CASSLAQTREETQYF
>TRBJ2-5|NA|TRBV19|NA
TGTGCCAGTAGTATCCGTGGAGGGGAGACCCAGTACTTC
CASSIRGGETQYF
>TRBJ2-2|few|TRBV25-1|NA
TGTGCCAGCAGTGAATCTCGGGACACTTTGAACACCGGGGAGCTGTTTTTT
CASSESRDTLNTGELFF
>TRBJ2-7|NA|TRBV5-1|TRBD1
TGCGCCAGCAGCTTGGCCGATACAGGGGAAATCTACGAGCAGTACTTC
CASSLADTGEIYEQYF